What follows describes a single TCR beta chain. Its antigen is still unknown. This entry is derived from a study of cytomegalovirus exposure and HLA in healthy donors. Whole-study findings and limits: Later, TCR association rates were found to vary by HLA locus, highest for DRB1 and lowest for HLA-C. In a later analysis, most CMV-associated TCR beta chains appeared HLA-restricted.

Both 60 Vbeta primers and 13 Jbeta primers went into the PCR. Sequenced by immunoSEQ multiplex PCR; TCRdb stores in-frame clones only, minus some. The sample lists 200,000 to 250,000 clones, about 72% occurring once. Losses at the gene ends were 4 bases for V and 0 bases for J; bases not matched to a gene: 2. The length of the CDR3 is 14 residues. Looked up from germline, CDR1 is SQVTM and CDR2 is ANQGSEA. The sequencing sample was made of PBMCs. This clonotype originated in a male donor in good health and CMV-seronegative. This chain uses TRBV29-1 with TRBJ1-3, with 8 bases lining up with TRBD1. CDR3 loop: CSVGDRGSGNTIYF. The DNA of the CDR3 is TGCAGCGTTGGAGACAGGGGCTCTGGAAACACCATATATTTT.